The 18 T cell receptor beta chains below come from one sample, sequenced in a study of cytomegalovirus exposure and HLA in healthy donors. PCR involved 60 Vbeta and 13 Jbeta primers. Sequenced by immunoSEQ multiplex PCR; TCRdb stores in-frame clones only, minus some. The table records 180,000 or so clones, under 85% of them present only once. Input material: PBMCs. These receptors were taken from a male donor in good health and CMV-seronegative.

The chain is built from TRBV27 and TRBJ2-5; TRBD2 matches at 11 bases. J was trimmed by 5 bases and V by 6 bases; bases with no gene match: 11. There are 16 residues in the CDR3. Germline lookup yields CDR1 MNHEY and CDR2 SMNVEV (reference sequence). In nucleotides, the CDR3 is TGTGCCAGCAGCCCTAGCGGGGGGCATCTTCGGGAGACCCAGTACTTC. It codes for CASSPSGGHLRETQYF.

The genes are TRBV18 and TRBJ2-1, with 7 nucleotides matching TRBD1. Germline trimming cut 2 bases from V and 8 bases from J; bases unmatched to any gene: 9. CDR1 and CDR2 from the germline V gene are KGHSH and LQKENI. The CDR3 is 15 amino acids. The CDR3 spells CASSPGAGQADEQFF. CDR3 nucleotide sequence: TGTGCCAGCTCACCAGGGGCCGGACAGGCCGATGAGCAGTTCTTC.

The chain joins TRBV2 to TRBJ2-7; D possibly corresponds to TRBD2 (5 bases). The CDR3 is 13 amino acids. Trimming removed 7 bases at V and 1 base at J, with 11 bases between. The germline gives CDR1 SNHLY, CDR2 FYNNEI. The CDR3 protein is CASKGGRSYEQYF. CDR3 bases: TGTGCCAGCAAGGGCGGGCGTTCCTACGAGCAGTACTTC. Looking up the rest from reference TRBV2 and TRBJ2-7 gives the full variable domain: EPEVTQTPSHQVTQMGQEVILRCVPISNHLYFYWYRQILGQKVEFLVSFYNNEISEKSEIFDDQFSVERPDGSNFTLKIRSTKLEDSAMYFCASKGGRSYEQYFGPGTRLTVT.

The chain recombines TRBV6-6 with TRBJ1-2; D not resolved. From germline, CDR1 is MNHNY and CDR2 SVGAGI (reference sequence). The V gene lost 6 bases and the J gene lost 3 bases, with 11 bases spanning the gap. The CDR3 loop spans 13 amino acids. In DNA, the CDR3 is TGTGCCAGCAGCCCCGCCCCAGACTATGGCTACACCTTC. Translated, it gives CASSPAPDYGYTF.

The V gene is TRBV5-7, the J gene TRBJ1-6, with 7 positions matching TRBD1. TRBV5-7 is recorded as an ORF, its role being uncertain. This CDR3 contains 16 residues. Trimming removed 4 bases from V and 1 base from J; junction bases left unmatched: 5. CDR3 in amino acids: CASSRGQESYNSPLHF. CDR3 DNA sequence: TGTGCCAGCAGCCGCGGACAGGAATCCTATAATTCACCCCTCCACTTT.

For the CDR3, the DNA is TGCGCCAGCAGCCAGGCCGTCACTAGCGGGAGGCCCGTCTCCTACGAGCAGTACTTC. The encoded protein is CASSQAVTSGRPVSYEQYF. The V call is TRBV4-3, the J call TRBJ2-7; 12 bases are shared with TRBD2. V gave up 3 bases and J gave up 0 bases; unmatched junction bases: 12. Germline CDR1 reads LGHNA; CDR2 reads YSLEER. The CDR3 runs 19 residues.

The chain links TRBV9 to TRBJ1-5; D may be TRBD1 (6 bases). This CDR3 is 15 amino acids long. V lost 3 bases and J lost 2, with 12 bases in between. Germline CDR1 is SGDLS and CDR2 is YYNGEE. The CDR3 DNA follows: TGTGCCAGCAGCGCTTCTGGGGGCGGCAATCAGCCCCAGCATTTT. This sequence encodes CASSASGGGNQPQHF. The full variable domain, completed using reference TRBV9 and TRBJ1-5, is DSGVTQTPKHLITATGQRVTLRCSPRSGDLSVYWYQQSLDQGLQFLIQYYNGEERAKGNILERFSAQQFPDLHSELNLSSLELGDSALYFCASSASGGGNQPQHFGDGTRLSIL.

This clone was counted once. V usage is TRBV7-2 and J usage is TRBJ1-5; 7 nucleotides line up with TRBD1. CDR1 SGHTA and CDR2 FQGNSA come from the germline V gene. The CDR3 runs 15 residues. The V segment lost 5 bases and the J segment 1 base; nucleotides outside the gene matches: 5. CDR3 DNA sequence: TGTGCCAGCAGCCCTTCGACAGGGAGCAATCAGCCCCAGCATTTT. It encodes CASSPSTGSNQPQHF. Using reference TRBV7-2 and TRBJ1-5 for the parts outside the CDR3, the full variable domain is GAGVSQSPSNKVTEKGKDVELRCDPISGHTALYWYRQSLGQGLEFLIYFQGNSAPDKSGLPSDRFSAERTGGSVSTLTIQRTQQEDSAVYLCASSPSTGSNQPQHFGDGTRLSIL.

The chain couples TRBV27 to TRBJ1-2, with TRBD1 as a possible D gene (5 bases). The V and J ends lost 6 bases and 3 bases respectively, with 11 bases between them. The CDR3 is 13 amino acids. Germline V gene data show CDR1 as MNHEY and CDR2 as SMNVEV (reference sequence). This chain's CDR3 is CASSPDRYYGYTF. DNA of the CDR3: TGTGCCAGCAGCCCCGACAGATACTATGGCTACACCTTC.

The genes are TRBV7-3 and TRBJ1-2; D remains ambiguous. CDR3 size: 13 residues. CDR1 and CDR2 from the germline V gene are SGHTA and FQGTGA. V was shortened by 0 bases and J by 7 bases, with 9 bases between the two germline ends. The CDR3 loop reads CASSLTPTSGYTF. Here the CDR3 DNA reads TGTGCCAGCAGCTTAACTCCCACGAGTGGCTACACCTTC.

The V gene is TRBV6-5, the J gene TRBJ2-5, with a tentative D call TRBD2 (6 bases). Germline CDR1 is MNHEY and CDR2 is SVGAGI. This CDR3 region has 15 residues. The V and J ends lost 0 bases and 11 bases respectively, with 19 bases between them. The CDR3 loop is CASSYSEWGTREQYF. In nucleotides, the CDR3 is TGTGCCAGCAGTTACTCTGAGTGGGGGACTCGGGAGCAGTACTTC.

This chain uses TRBV10-3 with TRBJ2-2; 9 bases agree with TRBD2. Germline CDR1 and CDR2: ENHRY and SYGVKD. V shed 2 bases and J 0 bases; nucleotides not matched to a gene: 10. The length of the CDR3 is 19 residues. The CDR3: CAISERGGLASTNTGELFF. CDR3 DNA sequence: TGTGCCATCAGTGAGAGGGGCGGACTAGCGTCGACGAACACCGGGGAGCTGTTTTTT.

The chain joins TRBV11-2 to TRBJ2-1, with TRBD2 matching over 11 bases. J lost 2 bases, V lost 3 bases, and 3 bases had no gene match. This CDR3 spans 16 amino acids. CDR1 and CDR2 (germline): SGHAT, FQNNGV. The CDR3 nucleotides read TGTGCCAGCAGCTTTAGCGGGGGGGCCACCTACAATGAGCAGTTCTTC. Protein: CASSFSGGATYNEQFF.

The chain couples TRBV28 to TRBJ1-2; D is ambiguous. Trimming removed 2 bases from V and 4 bases from J, with 8 bases in between. The germline gives CDR1 MDHEN, CDR2 SYDVKM. This CDR3 contains 13 residues. CDR3 nucleotides: TGTGCCAGCAGTTTACAACGGGTCTATGGCTACACCTTC. As protein: CASSLQRVYGYTF.

V and J are TRBV20-1 and TRBJ1-2; TRBD1 agrees at 7 bases. Germline V gene sequence: CDR1 DFQATT, CDR2 SNEGSKA (reference sequence). The CDR3 is made up of 10 amino acids. V lost 2 bases, J lost 14 bases, and 5 bases stayed unmatched. The CDR3 region is CSARLRGETF. The CDR3 DNA is TGCAGTGCTAGACTCAGGGGGGAAACCTTC.

Only one count was recorded for this clone. This chain uses TRBV30 with TRBJ2-3; TRBD2 is a possible D gene (6 bases). This CDR3 comprises 14 residues. Trimming shortened V by 2 bases and J by 3 bases, and 12 bases separated the two germline ends. CDR1 GTSNPN and CDR2 SVGIG come from the germline V gene (reference sequence). The CDR3 DNA follows: TGTGCCTGGAGTTCGGGGGATCTGACAGATACGCAGTATTTT. Protein sequence: CAWSSGDLTDTQYF.

The chain has TRBV7-3 and TRBJ2-3, with D uncertain. Trimming pared 5 bases from V and 1 base from J, leaving 4 bases between. Germline values: CDR1 SGHTA, CDR2 FQGTGA. The CDR3 totals 12 residues. The CDR3 DNA follows: TGTGCCAGCAGCAAGCGCACAGATACGCAGTATTTT. Translation: CASSKRTDTQYF.

This chain joins TRBV29-1 and TRBJ1-1, with 8 bases fitting TRBD1. V lost 8 bases, J lost 4 bases, and 9 bases stayed unmatched. The CDR3 covers 13 residues. CDR1 is SQVTM, CDR2 ANQGSEA, per germline. CDR3 nucleotides: TGCAGCTGGTGGACAGGGAAATCCACTGAAGCTTTCTTT. The encoded protein is CSWWTGKSTEAFF.